The source of this T cell receptor beta chain is a study of cytomegalovirus exposure and HLA in healthy donors. The protocol was immunoSEQ multiplex PCR, while the TCRdb copy is restricted to in-frame clones and leaves out a portion. This table has 190,000 or so clones, around 82% appearing once. To note about this clone: Additional DNA sequences in this sample encode the identical CDR3.

Sample: PBMCs. The TCR was taken from a woman between 18 and 29 years old in good health and CMV-seropositive.

This CDR3 reads CATSRGDTYEQYF. CDR3 bases: TGTGCCACCAGCAGAGGGGACACTTACGAGCAGTACTTC. The chain couples TRBV15 to TRBJ2-7; possible D gene TRBD1, 6 bases. This CDR3 comprises 13 residues. Germline V gene lookup returns CDR1 LNHNV and CDR2 YYDKDF (reference sequence). The V end lost 1 base, the J end lost 4 bases, and 8 bases lay between the germline ends.